This passage covers 8 T cell receptor beta chains from one sample sequenced in a study of early T cells in non-severe SARS-CoV-2 infection. TCRdb redid the calling of the 5' RACE reads with MiXCR, one entry per CDR3 protein. Of nearly 90,000 distinct CDR3 sequences in the sample, approximately 15% were seen once. The sequencing sample was made of whole blood. All receptors derive from an adult who was a healthcare worker with PCR-confirmed SARS-CoV-2 infection or an uninfected control (not recorded which).

To note about this clonotype: The germline gene is not matched at one end of the junction; a read error may be the cause. This chain joins TRBV7-6 and TRBJ2-1, with a tentative D call TRBD1 (6 bases). From germline, CDR1 is SGHVS and CDR2 FNYEAQ. This CDR3 comprises 14 residues. The CDR3 DNA reads as TGTGCCAGCAGCCTAGCACAGGGAAAACGGGAGCAGTTCTTC. Protein: CASSLAQGKREQFF. The full variable domain, with the rest looked up from reference TRBV7-6 and TRBJ2-1, is GAGVSQSPRYKVTKRGQDVALRCDPISGHVSLYWYRQALGQGPEFLTYFNYEAQQDKSGLPNDRFSAERPEGSISTLTIQRTEQRDSAMYRCASSLAQGKREQFFGPGTRLTVL.

J is TRBJ2-3 and V is TRBV4-1, with D possibly matching TRBD2 (5 bases). The CDR3 has 15 amino acids. Germline loops: CDR1 MGHRA, CDR2 YSYEKL. The V gene lost 4 bases and the J gene lost 0 bases, with 11 bases spanning the gap. CDR3 DNA sequence: TGCGCCAGCAGCCCAGCGGCCCGGAGCACAGATACGCAGTATTTT. Protein sequence: CASSPAARSTDTQYF.

This clonotype appeared a few times. This rearrangement joins TRBV28 to TRBJ2-7; 7 bases are a match to TRBD2. CDR1 is MDHEN, CDR2 SYDVKM, per germline. CDR3 length: 15 amino acids. The trim removed 3 bases at V and 2 bases at J, leaving 7 bases unmatched. The CDR3 here is CASSLSREVTYEQYF. The CDR3 coding sequence is TGTGCCAGCAGTTTGTCTCGGGAGGTCACCTACGAGCAGTACTTC. Looking up the rest from reference TRBV28 and TRBJ2-7 gives the full variable domain: DVKVTQSSRYLVKRTGEKVFLECVQDMDHENMFWYRQDPGLGLRLIYFSYDVKMKEKGDIPEGYSVSREKKERFSLILESASTNQTSMYLCASSLSREVTYEQYFGPGTRLTVT.

This clonotype was observed a few times. The chain uses TRBV20-1 and TRBJ2-5; 9 bases line up with TRBD2. The CDR3 runs 15 residues. After removal of 5 bases from V and 9 bases from J, the junction contained 16 bases not matched to a gene. Germline V gene sequence: CDR1 DFQATT, CDR2 SNEGSKA (reference sequence). CDR3 nucleotide sequence: TGCAGTGCTTCACTAGCGGGCCGGGATATTGGGGCCCAGTACTTC. It specifies CSASLAGRDIGAQYF.

This clonotype turned up a few times. The rearrangement links TRBV3-1 to TRBJ2-7; a possible D gene is TRBD2 (5 bases). Germline V lookup: CDR1 LGHDT, CDR2 YNNKEL (reference sequence). The CDR3 has 13 amino acids. V lost 2 bases and J lost 6, with 11 bases in between. CDR3 in amino acids: CASSQIRDSEQYF. As DNA, the CDR3 is TGTGCCAGCAGCCAAATACGGGATTCCGAGCAGTACTTC.

This chain connects TRBV30 to TRBJ1-1, with a tentative D call TRBD1 (5 bases). This CDR3 region has 13 residues. Deletions cut 5 bases from V and 0 bases from J, with 10 bases between. CDR1 is GTSNPN, CDR2 SVGIG, per germline (reference sequence). CDR3 amino acids: CAWFLTVNTEAFF. Here the CDR3 DNA reads TGTGCCTGGTTTCTGACAGTGAACACTGAAGCTTTCTTT.

This clonotype was counted a few times. The rearrangement joins TRBV7-9 to TRBJ1-1, with a tentative D call TRBD1 (6 bases). CDR1 SEHNR and CDR2 FQNEAQ come from the germline V gene (reference sequence). V lost 5 bases, J lost 8 bases, and 15 bases lay in between. The CDR3 loop spans 13 amino acids. Written as DNA, the CDR3 is TGTGCCAGCAGCCGGATTGGGAGGGGGGAAGCTTTCTTT. Its protein product is CASSRIGRGEAFF.

The chain recombines TRBV30 with TRBJ2-3; TRBD1 is a possible D gene (6 bases). Trimming stripped 5 bases from V and 5 bases from J, with 11 bases between. CDR1 and CDR2 (germline): GTSNPN, SVGIG (reference sequence). The CDR3 contains 12 residues. The CDR3 here is CAWGQNLDTQYF. In nucleotides, the CDR3 is TGTGCCTGGGGACAGAATTTAGATACGCAGTATTTT.